This T cell receptor (beta chain) was retrieved from a study of post-analysis software for immune sequencing data. Regarding the study as a whole: The F measure placed samples prepared in the same batch into strongly shared clusters. Normalized Chao1 diversity was significantly lower in multiple sclerosis patients than in controls. In patients, roughly 5 TRBV segments were more frequent than in controls, with TRBV5-6, TRBV5-1 and TRBV20-1 among them.

This clonotype has just a few counts. Its target is not known. Prepared TCR beta cDNA libraries contained unique molecular identifiers. Starting from around 1 to 10 million T cells, the study yielded a few hundred thousand cDNA molecules. TCRdb itself ran the PCR reads through MiXCR, one entry per CDR3 protein. The sample includes hundreds of thousands of distinct CDR3 sequences, roughly 29% of them seen just once. CDR3 length: 15 amino acids. CDR1 and CDR2 from the germline V gene are DFQATT and SNEGSKA (reference sequence). Trimming shortened V by 6 bases and J by 4 bases, and 20 bases separated the two germline ends.

Source material: blood. This rearrangement joins TRBV20-1 to TRBJ2-3; D is perhaps TRBD1 or TRBD2 (5 bases each). This TCR was sampled from a girl aged 5-17 years with multiple sclerosis. The chain's CDR3 is CSATEGFLPPDTQYF. The CDR3 bases are TGCAGTGCCACAGAGGGGTTCCTCCCCCCAGATACGCAGTATTTT.